This T cell receptor beta chain was identified in a study of tumor-infiltrating lymphocytes in primary liver carcinoma. Study information: These patients were men and women whose ages were 30 to 69 years. Study findings and constraints: Tumor specimens were characterized by a significantly higher top-250-clone fraction than blood (p = 0.039). The bulk unsorted samples meant that CD4+ and CD8+ repertoires went uncompared.

cDNA specific to TCR beta was made from around 530 ng of total RNA, with a constant-region primer employed for priming. Libraries for TCR beta were built through three nested multiplex PCR rounds, which together made up a slightly modified ARM-PCR procedure. Researchers ran the first two PCR rounds for 9 to 10 cycles each with TRBV1-TRBV30 forward primers and a C-beta reverse primer. TCRdb independently ran MiXCR on the multiplex PCR reads; one entry per CDR3 protein. The table shows 150,000 to 200,000 distinct CDR3 sequences, with approximately 64% occurring only once. Germline V gene lookup returns CDR1 MNHEY and CDR2 SVGAGI. The CDR3 runs to 14 residues. For this clonotype: Its target is unknown.

Researchers drew blood RNA from unsorted whole blood and extracted germline DNA as well. Patients showed chronic HBV infection and an absence of prior treatment. The clonotype comes from a woman aged 55 to 70 with primary liver carcinoma and hepatitis B virus infection. V and J are TRBV6-5 and TRBJ2-3; D not resolved. The sample taken for sequencing was peripheral blood. The CDR3 loop is CVSIRLSESDTQYF. For the CDR3, the DNA is TGTGTCAGTATCAGATTATCGGAGTCAGATACGCAGTATTTT.